These 24 T cell receptor beta chains came from one sample sequenced in a study of patients and donors after allogeneic stem cell transplantation. TCRdb independently ran MiXCR on the RT-PCR reads; one entry per CDR3 protein. The sample includes about a million distinct CDR3 sequences, approximately 18% of them seen just once. Sequences were obtained from blood, either unsorted or a sorted T cell fraction (not recorded which). The receptors here all came from a human donor who was either an allogeneic HSCT recipient or a stem cell or donor lymphocyte infusion donor (not recorded which). It is not recorded whose cells these are; they may come from a transplant donor.

The rearrangement uses TRBV5-1 and TRBJ2-2; a possible D gene is TRBD2 (6 bases). CDR1 and CDR2 (germline): SGHRS, YFSETQ. Trimming shortened V by 4 bases and J by 1 base, and 14 bases separated the two germline ends. The CDR3 has 16 residues. CDR3 sequence: CASSPAAGLNTGELFF. The DNA for the CDR3 is TGCGCCAGCAGCCCGGCGGCGGGGCTGAACACCGGGGAGCTGTTTTTT.

This clonotype was counted only a few times. This chain uses TRBV20-1 with TRBJ1-2, with D tentatively TRBD1 (6 bases). The CDR3 is made up of 14 amino acids. Per germline, CDR1 DFQATT and CDR2 SNEGSKA (reference sequence). Trimming removed 2 bases at V and 6 bases at J, with 16 bases between. The CDR3 here is CSARHRQVEDGYTF. In DNA form, the CDR3 reads TGCAGTGCTAGACATCGACAGGTTGAGGATGGCTACACCTTC.

This clonotype was detected only a few times. This chain connects TRBV9 to TRBJ2-5; 7 bases are shared with TRBD2. The germline V gene encodes CDR1 SGDLS and CDR2 YYNGEE. The trim removed 0 bases at V and 3 bases at J, leaving 11 bases unmatched. CDR3 length: 17 residues. Here the CDR3 DNA reads TGTGCCAGCAGCGTAGTCCCCTCGCGGGGGAATGAAGAGACCCAGTACTTC. This gives the protein CASSVVPSRGNEETQYF.

This clonotype was counted many times. The gene calls are TRBV6-5 and TRBJ2-7; a possible D gene is TRBD2 (6 bases). The CDR3 is 14 amino acids. The V end was cut by 2 bases, the J end by 1 base, with 9 bases between. CDR1 and CDR2 from the germline V gene are MNHEY and SVGAGI. CDR3 DNA sequence: TGTGCCAGCAGTTACCGGAGGGTATCCTACGAGCAGTACTTC. Its translation: CASSYRRVSYEQYF.

This clonotype came up a few times. The chain uses TRBV5-1 and TRBJ2-1, with a possible D match to TRBD1 (5 bases). V lost 0 bases to trimming and J lost 6 bases, with 10 bases between them. The length of the CDR3 is 14 residues. Germline values: CDR1 SGHRS, CDR2 YFSETQ. This CDR3 is CASSLEDTANEQFF. In nucleotides, the CDR3 is TGCGCCAGCAGCTTGGAGGACACGGCCAATGAGCAGTTCTTC.

In its sample, this clonotype was seen once. The V and J genes are TRBV27 and TRBJ2-5; possible D gene TRBD2, 6 bases. The CDR3 runs to 15 residues. The V and J ends lost 5 bases and 0 bases respectively, with 13 bases between them. Per the germline V gene, CDR1 is MNHEY and CDR2 is SMNVEV (reference sequence). This CDR3 reads CASSPGTQNQETQYF. The CDR3 coding sequence is TGTGCCAGCAGTCCCGGGACTCAAAACCAAGAGACCCAGTACTTC.

At least ten counts were recorded for this clonotype. The rearrangement links TRBV20-1 to TRBJ2-3, with D unclear. V lost 3 bases to trimming and J lost 0 bases, with 7 bases between them. Germline CDR1 and CDR2: DFQATT and SNEGSKA (reference sequence). CDR3 size: 13 residues. The CDR3 DNA follows: TGCAGTGCTAGCGGAGATAGCACAGATACGCAGTATTTT. Translated: CSASGDSTDTQYF.

This clonotype was counted a few times. CDR3 nucleotides: TGTGCCAGCCGGGAATCCCACGAGCAGTACTTC. It specifies CASRESHEQYF. The chain has TRBV28 and TRBJ2-7, with D perhaps matching TRBD2 (5 bases). V was shortened by 8 bases and J by 5 bases, with 10 bases between the two germline ends. Germline CDR1 MDHEN, CDR2 SYDVKM. The CDR3 covers 11 residues.

The rearrangement joins TRBV9 to TRBJ1-3, with 7 bases aligning to TRBD1. CDR3 size: 14 residues. The V segment lost 3 bases and the J segment 4 bases; nucleotides outside the gene matches: 4. CDR1 is SGDLS and CDR2 is YYNGEE in the germline V gene. Here the CDR3 reads CASSAQGYGNTIYF. The DNA for the CDR3 is TGTGCCAGCAGCGCACAGGGGTACGGAAACACCATATATTTT.

This chain joins TRBV6-1 and TRBJ2-1; D gene unclear. V was clipped by 2 bases and J by 0 bases, with 8 bases between them. The length of the CDR3 is 15 residues. CDR1 is MNHNS, CDR2 SASEGT, per germline. CDR3 nucleotides: TGTGCCAGCAGTGAAAACCCCAGCTCCTACAATGAGCAGTTCTTC. This translates into CASSENPSSYNEQFF.

This clonotype was counted ten times or more. The chain joins TRBV12-3 or TRBV12-4 to TRBJ1-1; D may be TRBD1 (5 bases). The CDR3 consists of 13 residues. The V and J ends lost 6 bases and 1 base respectively, with 9 bases between them. The DNA of the CDR3 is TGTGCCAGCAGCTCACAGGAGAACACTGAAGCTTTCTTT. Amino acids: CASSSQENTEAFF.

Only a few counts were recorded for this clonotype. This chain uses TRBV12-3 or TRBV12-4 with TRBJ1-2; unclear D gene. The CDR3 loop spans 17 amino acids. V shed 4 bases and J shed 3 bases, with 21 bases lying between them. The CDR3 DNA follows: TGTGCCAGCAGTTCCTTCTCTTGGACCGGACCGGACTATGGCTACACCTTC. This gives the protein CASSSFSWTGPDYGYTF.

The gene calls are TRBV11-2 and TRBJ1-1; 7 bases line up with TRBD1. V gave up 5 bases and J gave up 10 bases; unmatched junction bases: 4. This CDR3 has 11 amino acids. The germline V gene has CDR1 SGHAT and CDR2 FQNNGV. CDR3 amino acids: CASSTHRGAFF. The CDR3 nucleotides are TGTGCCAGCAGCACTCACAGGGGAGCTTTCTTT.

The rearrangement links TRBV20-1 to TRBJ2-1, with D possibly being TRBD2 (5 bases). The germline V gene encodes CDR1 DFQATT and CDR2 SNEGSKA (reference sequence). The V and J ends lost 6 bases and 2 bases respectively, with 17 bases between them. This CDR3 comprises 15 residues. CDR3 protein: CSADVDGGPYNEQFF. In nucleotides, the CDR3 is TGCAGTGCGGACGTAGACGGAGGCCCCTACAATGAGCAGTTCTTC.

There are a few counts of this clonotype. The chain uses TRBV10-3 and TRBJ2-1, with D possibly being TRBD1 (6 bases). Germline-derived CDR1 and CDR2 are ENHRY and SYGVKD. The CDR3 extends over 11 amino acids. Trimming removed 7 bases at V and 7 bases at J, with 8 bases between. The DNA of the CDR3 is TGTGCCATCACCACAGGGAATGAGCAGTTCTTC. Protein: CAITTGNEQFF.

This clonotype was picked up a small number of times. For the CDR3, the DNA is TGCGCCAGCAGCTTGGAGATTAGCGGGGTTTCAGATACGCAGTATTTT. This gives the protein CASSLEISGVSDTQYF. This rearrangement joins TRBV5-1 to TRBJ2-3; TRBD2 aligns across 8 bases. Losses at the gene ends were 0 bases for V and 4 bases for J; bases not matched to a gene: 7. The CDR3 runs 16 residues. Germline V gene lookup returns CDR1 SGHRS and CDR2 YFSETQ.

The chain combines TRBV5-1 with TRBJ2-3; tentative D call: TRBD1 (6 bases). Germline V gene sequence: CDR1 SGHRS, CDR2 YFSETQ. Trimming removed 2 bases at V and 3 bases at J, with 10 bases between. This CDR3 spans 14 amino acids. Here the CDR3 reads CASSLGGETDTQYF. The CDR3 coding sequence is TGCGCCAGCAGCTTAGGGGGTGAAACAGATACGCAGTATTTT.

The sample holds many counts of this clonotype. V usage is TRBV5-1 and J usage is TRBJ2-1, with TRBD2 identical over 10 bases. The CDR3 has 18 residues. The V gene's germline CDR1 is SGHRS and CDR2 YFSETQ. With V trimmed by 2 bases and J by 4 bases, 12 bases remained unmatched. This chain's CDR3 is CASSFGMLSGGSYNEQFF. CDR3 bases: TGCGCCAGCAGCTTTGGAATGCTTAGCGGGGGGAGTTACAATGAGCAGTTCTTC.

This clonotype was detected a few times. The chain couples TRBV24-1 to TRBJ1-2; 7 bases map to TRBD1. Trimming took 4 bases from V and 8 from J; bases not matched to a gene: 9. CDR3 size: 14 residues. CDR1 is KGHDR and CDR2 is SFDVKD in the germline V gene. The CDR3 DNA is TGTGCCACCAGTGACCCGGGACAGTTCCGAGGCTACACCTTC. Translated, it gives CATSDPGQFRGYTF.

The genes are TRBV27 and TRBJ2-4, with D maybe TRBD2 (6 bases). Trimming cost V 3 bases and J 0 bases, with 12 bases left between them. Germline values: CDR1 MNHEY, CDR2 SMNVEV (reference sequence). The CDR3 is 16 residues long. In nucleotides, the CDR3 is TGTGCCAGCAGTTTTATAGCGGAACTAGCCAAAAACATTCAGTACTTC. As protein: CASSFIAELAKNIQYF.

This clonotype was observed many times. This chain uses TRBV29-1 with TRBJ1-1; no clear D gene. The CDR3 is 14 residues long. V lost 3 bases and J 1 base, leaving 12 bases between the germline ends. Germline V gives CDR1 SQVTM, CDR2 ANQGSEA. The CDR3 sequence: CSVDPRLTNTEAFF. Here the CDR3 DNA reads TGCAGCGTTGATCCCAGGTTAACGAACACTGAAGCTTTCTTT.

This chain links TRBV18 with TRBJ2-7; perhaps TRBD2 as D (6 bases). CDR3 length: 15 amino acids. Trimming cost V 3 bases and J 7 bases, with 19 bases left between them. CDR1 and CDR2 (germline): KGHSH, LQKENI. CDR3 protein: CASSPLGTRTKEQYF. CDR3 nucleotides: TGTGCCAGCTCACCCTTGGGGACTCGCACAAAGGAGCAGTACTTC.

This clonotype turned up a few times. The rearrangement joins TRBV24-1 to TRBJ2-2; tentative D call: TRBD2 (7 bases). CDR1 and CDR2 (germline): KGHDR, SFDVKD. Trimming removed 1 base from V and 0 bases from J, with 11 bases in between. This CDR3 is 17 amino acids long. The CDR3 nucleotides are TGTGCCACCAGTGATTTAACGGGGGGCGCGAACACCGGGGAGCTGTTTTTT. This codes for CATSDLTGGANTGELFF.

This clonotype was recorded a few times. This chain links TRBV7-3 with TRBJ1-2; TRBD1 aligns across 7 bases. The V gene end was trimmed by 5 bases and the J gene end by 5 bases; junction bases not matched to a gene: 8. The V gene's germline CDR1 is SGHTA and CDR2 FQGTGA. This CDR3 has 14 residues. This CDR3 is CASSPGQINYGYTF. The CDR3 bases are TGTGCCAGCAGCCCGGGACAGATAAATTATGGCTACACCTTC.